The present entry profiles one T cell receptor beta chain with its context. The ends lost 4 bases at V and 7 bases at J; junction bases unmatched: 7. Germline CDR1 KGHSY, CDR2 FQNENV. The length of the CDR3 is 14 residues. Healthy bone marrow donors supplied every sample. 60 Vbeta and 13 Jbeta primers were used in PCR. Sequenced by immunoSEQ multiplex PCR; TCRdb stores in-frame clones only, minus some. The sample yields roughly 160,000 clones, 70% to 80% seen once. These data are taken from a study of cytomegalovirus exposure and HLA in healthy donors. The chain combines TRBV16 with TRBJ2-7, with 10 bases that match TRBD1. The receptor comes from a man over 45 in good health and CMV-seropositive. The sample was PBMCs. The CDR3 nucleotides read TGTGCCAGCAGCCCGGGACAGGGGAGAGGGGAGCAGTACTTC. This translates into CASSPGQGRGEQYF. Full variable domain (remainder filled in from reference TRBV16 and TRBJ2-7): GEEVAQTPKHLVRGEGQKAKLYCAPIKGHSYVFWYQQVLKNEFKFLISFQNENVFDETGMPKERFSAKCLPNSPCSLEIQATKLEDSAVYFCASSPGQGRGEQYFGPGTRLTVT.